The entry below describes one T cell receptor beta chain. No antigen is known for it. The PCR made use of 60 Vbeta and 13 Jbeta primers. Repertoires were generated with immunoSEQ multiplex PCR, while TCRdb's copy carries only in-frame clones and drops some. This sample has about 150,000 clones, with around 75% found just once. Germline CDR1 SQVTM, CDR2 ANQGSEA. The CDR3 is 13 residues long. V gave up 4 bases and J gave up 1 base, with 9 bases separating them. The sample belongs to a study of cytomegalovirus exposure and HLA in healthy donors. Regarding the study as a whole: As a later analysis revealed, most CMV-associated TCR beta chains appeared HLA-restricted. Sequence variants that were highly shared formed a cluster that was likely a sequencing artifact. TCR beta sequences reportedly predicted the HLA-A and HLA-B alleles of most subjects accurately.

The V gene is TRBV29-1, the J gene TRBJ2-3, with D possibly being TRBD2 (7 bases). The sample comprised PBMCs. This receptor was identified in a man between 18 and 29 years old in good health and CMV-seronegative. The CDR3 DNA reads TGCAGCGTTGGGGAGGGGGGCACAGATACGCAGTATTTT. Translated: CSVGEGGTDTQYF.